A selection of T cell receptor beta chains follows, all from one sample in a study of Ad26.COV2.S vaccination and SARS-CoV-2 variants. The repertoire was sequenced with immunoSEQ multiplex PCR; TCRdb's copy has only in-frame clones and lacks some. The sample contains over 130,000 clones, more than 80% of which appear only once. Sequences were derived from peripheral blood, sampled after recovery from COVID-19. The receptors derive from a human donor who had recovered from COVID-19. Both conserved end residues are part of each CDR3.

TRBV6-6	TRBJ1-4	CASSRQADNEKLFF
TRBV28	TRBJ1-2	CASSFRGLMYGYTF
TRBV28	TRBJ1-5	CASKHRRSQDNQPQHF
TRBV7-2	TRBJ1-3	CASSRDSSGNTIYF
TRBV7-2	TRBJ2-7	CASSLGQGKTYEQYF
TRBV19	TRBJ2-1	CASSGGGWGNEQFF
TRBV6-5	TRBJ1-1	CASSYSGSAEAFF
TRBV3-1/TRBV3-2	TRBJ2-1	CASSQGSQGNEQFF
TRBV27	TRBJ1-1	CASSYGQYTEAFF
TRBV12-3/TRBV12-4	TRBJ2-7	CASSLGLEQYF
TRBV30	TRBJ1-1	CAGEDTEAFF
TRBV6-1	TRBJ2-1	CASSELTGSSYNEQFF
TRBV11-2	TRBJ1-5	CASSSGTGVVQPQHF
TRBV6-5	TRBJ1-1	CASRLLGDTEAFF
TRBV7-2	TRBJ2-2	CASSPRGGQTNTGELFF
TRBV7-2	TRBJ2-7	CASSLDGGPREEQYF